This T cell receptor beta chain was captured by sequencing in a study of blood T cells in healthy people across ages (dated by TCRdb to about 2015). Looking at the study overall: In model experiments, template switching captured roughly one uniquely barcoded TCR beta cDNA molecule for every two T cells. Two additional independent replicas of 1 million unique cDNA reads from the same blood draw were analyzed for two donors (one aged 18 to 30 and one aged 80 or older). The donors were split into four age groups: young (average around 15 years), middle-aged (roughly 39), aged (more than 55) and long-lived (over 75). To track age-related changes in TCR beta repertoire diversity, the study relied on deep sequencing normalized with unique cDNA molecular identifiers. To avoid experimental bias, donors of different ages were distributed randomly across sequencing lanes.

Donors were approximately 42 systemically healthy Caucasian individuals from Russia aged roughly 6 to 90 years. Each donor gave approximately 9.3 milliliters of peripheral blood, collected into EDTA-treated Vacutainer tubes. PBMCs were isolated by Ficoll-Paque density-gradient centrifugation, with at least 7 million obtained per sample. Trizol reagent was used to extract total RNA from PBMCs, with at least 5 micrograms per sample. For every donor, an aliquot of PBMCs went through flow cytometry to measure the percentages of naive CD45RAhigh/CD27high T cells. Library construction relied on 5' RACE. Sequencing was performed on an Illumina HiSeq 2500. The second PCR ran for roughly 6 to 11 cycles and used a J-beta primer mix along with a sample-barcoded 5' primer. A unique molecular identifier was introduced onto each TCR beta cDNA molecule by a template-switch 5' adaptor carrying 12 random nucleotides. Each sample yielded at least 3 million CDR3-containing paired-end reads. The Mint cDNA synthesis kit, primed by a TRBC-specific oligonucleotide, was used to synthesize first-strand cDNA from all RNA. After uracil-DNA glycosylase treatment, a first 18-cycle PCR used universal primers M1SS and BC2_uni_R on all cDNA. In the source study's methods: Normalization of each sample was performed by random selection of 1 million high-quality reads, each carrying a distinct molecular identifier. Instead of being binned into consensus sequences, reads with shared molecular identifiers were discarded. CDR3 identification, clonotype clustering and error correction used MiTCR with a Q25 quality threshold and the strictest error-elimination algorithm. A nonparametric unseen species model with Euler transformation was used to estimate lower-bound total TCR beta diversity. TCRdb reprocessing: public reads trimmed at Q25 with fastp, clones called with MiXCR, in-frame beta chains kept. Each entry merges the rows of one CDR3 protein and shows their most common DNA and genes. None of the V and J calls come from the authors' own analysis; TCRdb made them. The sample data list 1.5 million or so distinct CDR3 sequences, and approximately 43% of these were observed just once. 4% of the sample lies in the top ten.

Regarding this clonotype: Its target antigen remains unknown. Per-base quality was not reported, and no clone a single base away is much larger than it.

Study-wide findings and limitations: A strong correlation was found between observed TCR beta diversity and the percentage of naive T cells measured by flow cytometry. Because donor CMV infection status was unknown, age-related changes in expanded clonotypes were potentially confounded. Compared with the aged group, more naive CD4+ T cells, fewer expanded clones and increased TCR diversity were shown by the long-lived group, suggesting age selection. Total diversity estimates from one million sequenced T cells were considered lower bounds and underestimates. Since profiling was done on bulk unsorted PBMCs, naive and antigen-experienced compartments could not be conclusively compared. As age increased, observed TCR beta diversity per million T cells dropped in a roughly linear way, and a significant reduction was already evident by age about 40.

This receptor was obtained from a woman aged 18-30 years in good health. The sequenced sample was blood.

The DNA sequence is as follows: TGCAGTGCTATACAGGGGGCCGACCCTTACAATGAGCAGTTCTTC. The resulting protein is CSAIQGADPYNEQFF. The chain links TRBV20-1 with TRBJ2-1; TRBD1 agrees with 9 junctional bases. After removal of 4 bases from V and 4 bases from J, the junction retains 8 bases not matched to a gene. Based on the germline V gene (reference sequence), the CDR1 and CDR2 sequences are DFQATT and SNEGSKA. Counted from cysteine to phenylalanine, this CDR3 has 15 amino acids. Only the CDR3 DNA stays, 45 bases, in frame from base 1.